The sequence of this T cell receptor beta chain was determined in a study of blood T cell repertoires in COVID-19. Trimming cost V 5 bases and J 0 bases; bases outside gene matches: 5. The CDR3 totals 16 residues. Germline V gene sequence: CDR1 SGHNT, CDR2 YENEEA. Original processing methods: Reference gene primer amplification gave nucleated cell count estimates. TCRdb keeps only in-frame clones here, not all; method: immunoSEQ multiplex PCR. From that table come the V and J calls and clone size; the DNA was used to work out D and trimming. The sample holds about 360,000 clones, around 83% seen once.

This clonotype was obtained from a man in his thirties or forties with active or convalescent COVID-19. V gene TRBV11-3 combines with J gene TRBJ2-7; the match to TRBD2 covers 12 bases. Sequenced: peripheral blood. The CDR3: CASSPRLAGASYEQYF. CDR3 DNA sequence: TGTGCCAGCAGCCCTCGACTAGCGGGGGCCTCCTACGAGCAGTACTTC.